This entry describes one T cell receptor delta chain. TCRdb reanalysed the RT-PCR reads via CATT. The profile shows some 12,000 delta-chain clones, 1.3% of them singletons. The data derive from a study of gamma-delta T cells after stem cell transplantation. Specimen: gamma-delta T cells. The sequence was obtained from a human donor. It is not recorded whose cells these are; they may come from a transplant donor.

The CDR3 here is CACDSMGDKGYTDKLIF. DNA of the CDR3: TGTGCCTGTGACAGTATGGGGGATAAGGGGTACACCGATAAACTCATCTTT. The chain employs TRDV2 and TRDJ1; 9 bases match TRDD3. In germline, CDR1 is GEAIGNYY, CDR2 EKD. The CDR3 runs to 17 residues. With V trimmed by 2 bases and J by 0 bases, 9 bases remained unmatched.